This entry concerns a single T cell receptor beta chain. This specimen comes from a study of CD8+ T cells in alopecia areata. Study overall: The share of scalp area affected provided the severity score for treated patients.

Treatment indicated: oral pan-JAK inhibitor, 5-10 mg twice daily. The investigators collected lesional scalp punch biopsies and peripheral blood from alopecia areata patients. Trimming cost V 4 bases and J 6 bases, with 12 bases left between them. Germline CDR1 is SQVTM and CDR2 is ANQGSEA. CDR3 size: 12 residues. Extracted from the samples, RNA was reverse transcribed into cDNA to serve as the sequencing template. Data came from immunoSEQ multiplex PCR; TCRdb stores just in-frame clones and leaves some out. The sample comprises around 200,000 clones, roughly three fifths of which are singletons, and less than 0.8% rests with the top ten.

V is TRBV29-1 and J is TRBJ1-2; D gene ambiguous. This TCR derives from a human donor with alopecia areata. The material was CD4+ T cells sorted from blood, obtained at week 4, from a patient treated with tofacitinib. The DNA of the CDR3 is TGCAGCGTTGTGTCGGGAAGTGATGGCTACACCTTC. It yields the protein CSVVSGSDGYTF.